The T cell receptor (beta chain) under discussion was sequenced for a study of cytomegalovirus exposure and HLA in healthy donors. On this clone itself: Its antigen is still unknown.

The study ran its PCR with 60 Vbeta and 13 Jbeta primers. Some clones are missing from TCRdb's copy, which holds only in-frame ones; the method was immunoSEQ multiplex PCR. The sample carries some 170,000 clones, 79% recorded once. Findings and limits, study-wide: An analysis done earlier found most TCR beta V segments productive about 90% or about 30% of the time.

Per germline, CDR1 SGHRS and CDR2 YFSETQ. Unmatched junction bases numbered 9, after V lost 5 bases and J lost 1 base. CDR3 size: 16 residues. The chain joins TRBV5-1 to TRBJ2-1; 7 nucleotides align to TRBD2. This clonotype was obtained from a man aged 35 to 55 in good health and CMV-seronegative. The sequenced sample consisted of PBMCs. CDR3 loop: CASSPISGLSYNEQFF. CDR3 in DNA: TGCGCCAGCAGTCCTATTAGCGGGTTATCCTACAATGAGCAGTTCTTC.